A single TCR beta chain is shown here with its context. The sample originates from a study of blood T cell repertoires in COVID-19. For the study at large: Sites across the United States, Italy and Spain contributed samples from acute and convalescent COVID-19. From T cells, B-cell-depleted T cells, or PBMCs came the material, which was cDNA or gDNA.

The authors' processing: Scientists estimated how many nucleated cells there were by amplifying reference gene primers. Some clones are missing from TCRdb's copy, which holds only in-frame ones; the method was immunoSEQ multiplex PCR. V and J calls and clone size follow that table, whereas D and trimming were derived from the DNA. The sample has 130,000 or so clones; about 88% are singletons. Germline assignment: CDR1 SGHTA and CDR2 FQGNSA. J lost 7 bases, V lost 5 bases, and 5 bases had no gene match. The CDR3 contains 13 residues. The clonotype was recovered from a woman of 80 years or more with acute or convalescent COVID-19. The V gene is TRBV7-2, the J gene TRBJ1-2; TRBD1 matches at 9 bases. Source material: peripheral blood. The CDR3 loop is CASSLQGASGYTF. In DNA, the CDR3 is TGTGCCAGCAGCCTACAGGGGGCGAGTGGCTACACCTTC. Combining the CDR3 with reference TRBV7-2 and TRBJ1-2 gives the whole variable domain GAGVSQSPSNKVTEKGKDVELRCDPISGHTALYWYRQSLGQGLEFLIYFQGNSAPDKSGLPSDRFSAERTGGSVSTLTIQRTQQEDSAVYLCASSLQGASGYTFGSGTRLTVV.